The present T cell receptor beta chain was sequenced within a study of blood T cell repertoires in COVID-19. Study-level background: Sites across the United States, Italy and Spain contributed samples from acute and convalescent COVID-19. T cells, B-cell-depleted T cells, or PBMCs supplied cDNA or gDNA.

V gave up 5 bases and J gave up 1 base; unmatched junction bases: 2. CDR1 and CDR2 from the germline V gene are SGDLS and YYNGEE. The CDR3 loop spans 14 amino acids. In the original processing: Estimated nucleated cell counts came from reference gene primer amplification. Profiled with immunoSEQ multiplex PCR; TCRdb holds only in-frame clones, not every one. Clonal size and the V and J genes are those of that table, whereas D and trimming came from the DNA. Of a few hundred thousand clones listed, roughly 85% are singletons. The chain joins TRBV9 to TRBJ2-2; 7 nucleotides align to TRBD2. The sample taken for sequencing was peripheral blood. This TCR was sampled from a human donor in a cohort sampled during active COVID-19. The CDR3: CASRIAGNTGELFF. CDR3 DNA: TGTGCCAGCAGGATAGCGGGGAACACCGGGGAGCTGTTTTTT.